A selection of T cell receptor beta chains follows, all from one sample in a study of cytomegalovirus exposure and HLA in healthy donors. Using immunoSEQ multiplex PCR, the repertoire was profiled, and TCRdb retains in-frame clones only, with some absent. The sample consists of under 250,000 clones, under 85% of them appearing once. Sequencing was carried out using PBMCs. The receptors shown here come from a woman aged 45-65 years in good health and CMV-seropositive. CDR3s include the opening cysteine and the closing phenylalanine or tryptophan. A D gene is named only where the DNA matches it firmly. Expanded clones are given a class, and other clones once, few, many or no size at all.

J gene | D gene | V gene | clone size | CDR3 DNA | CDR3 protein
TRBJ1-2 | TRBD1 | TRBV28 | . | TGTGCCAGCAGTGCTGGGACAGCGGTCCTTACCTTCTATGGCTACACCTTC | CASSAGTAVLTFYGYTF
TRBJ1-2 | . | TRBV7-2 | . | TGTGCCAGCAGCCTAGACAGCTATGGCTACACCTTC | CASSLDSYGYTF
TRBJ2-7 | . | TRBV7-2 | . | TGTGCCAGCAGCTCCGGGGTGACCTACGAGCAGTACTTC | CASSSGVTYEQYF
TRBJ1-6 | TRBD1 | TRBV19 | . | TGTGCCAGTAGTCCGGACAGGGCTTATTCACCCCTCCACTTT | CASSPDRAYSPLHF
TRBJ2-3 | TRBD2 | TRBV4-1 | once | TGCGCCAGCAGCCCGGGACTAGCGGGGGGGCTGCTGAGCACAGATACGCAGTATTTT | CASSPGLAGGLLSTDTQYF
TRBJ2-1 | . | TRBV4-1 | . | TGCGCCAGCAGCCTTAGACAGGACCCGAGGGATGAGCAGTTCTTC | CASSLRQDPRDEQFF
TRBJ1-3 | TRBD1 | TRBV4-3 | . | TGCGCCAGCAGCCTCGGGACAGGGCCCTCGGCAAACACCATATATTTT | CASSLGTGPSANTIYF
TRBJ1-2 | TRBD1 | TRBV5-1 | . | TGCGCCAGCAGCTTGGCCGTCTGGACAGGGGGTAACTATGGCTACACCTTC | CASSLAVWTGGNYGYTF
TRBJ2-2 | TRBD2 | TRBV11-2 | . | TGTGCCAGCAGCCTCTCCCTAGCGGGGGGTAAAACCGGGGAGCTGTTTTTT | CASSLSLAGGKTGELFF
TRBJ1-1 | . | TRBV5-1 | . | TGCGCCAGCAGTGAACAGGGCGCCACTGAAGCTTTCTTT | CASSEQGATEAFF
TRBJ2-3 | . | TRBV7-2 | . | TGTGCCAGCAGCTTAGCGGGGGCCGGGGTTAGCACAGATACGCAGTATTTT | CASSLAGAGVSTDTQYF
TRBJ1-5 | . | TRBV28 | . | TGTGCCAGCAGTTCCTGGACTTTCTCAGGACCTAGCAATCAGCCCCAGCATTTT | CASSSWTFSGPSNQPQHF
TRBJ2-7 | TRBD2 | TRBV7-9 | once | TGTGCCAGCAGCCCTTCCACGACGGGAGGATACGAGCAGTACTTC | CASSPSTTGGYEQYF
TRBJ2-3 | TRBD2 | TRBV27 | . | TGTGCCAGCAGTTGGGGACTAGCCCCAGATACGCAGTATTTT | CASSWGLAPDTQYF
TRBJ2-6 | . | TRBV9 | . | TGTGCCAGCAGCCCCCCTCGAGGGTTCCCTGGGGCCAACGTCCTGACTTTC | CASSPPRGFPGANVLTF
TRBJ2-3 | . | TRBV5-1 | once | TGCGCCAGCAGCTTGAGCATAAGCACAGATACGCAGTATTTT | CASSLSISTDTQYF
TRBJ1-1 | TRBD1 | TRBV19 | . | TGTGCCAGTAGTAACCAGGGGGCTATCACTGAAGCTTTCTTT | CASSNQGAITEAFF
TRBJ2-7 | . | TRBV19 | . | TGTGCCAGTAGGGACAGCAACGAGCAGTACTTC | CASRDSNEQYF
TRBJ2-3 | TRBD1 | TRBV5-4 | . | TGTGCCAGCAGTCCAGGGGGCCGCGGTGGCACAGATACGCAGTATTTT | CASSPGGRGGTDTQYF
TRBJ1-5 | . | TRBV4-2 | . | TGTGCCAGCAGCCAAGATGGGGAGGGGCGGGCTCAGCCCCAGCATTTT | CASSQDGEGRAQPQHF
TRBJ2-7 | TRBD1 | TRBV19 | . | TGTGCCAGTAGTCGGGACAGGGATTACGAGCAGTACTTC | CASSRDRDYEQYF
TRBJ2-7 | . | TRBV7-9 | . | TGTTCCAGCACACAGACAGGTGGAGTTGGGACCTACGAGCAGTACTTC | CSSTQTGGVGTYEQYF
TRBJ2-2 | TRBD2 | TRBV7-6 | . | TGTGCCAGCAGCTTACGACTAGCATCCACCGGGGAGCTGTTTTTT | CASSLRLASTGELFF
TRBJ2-7 | TRBD1 | TRBV5-1 | . | TGCGCCAGCAGCTTGGGGACAGGACTCTACGAGCAGTACTTC | CASSLGTGLYEQYF
TRBJ2-5 | TRBD2 | TRBV7-2 | . | TGTGCCAGCAGCCTCTCAGCGGGGGAAGAGACCCAGTACTTC | CASSLSAGEETQYF
TRBJ1-1 | . | TRBV27 | once | TGTGCCAGCAGTTTAGTTATCGGGGACACTGAAGCTTTCTTT | CASSLVIGDTEAFF